Shown below are 20 T cell receptor beta chains from a single sample sequenced in a study of blood T cell repertoires in COVID-19. TCRdb's table, derived via immunoSEQ multiplex PCR, lists solely in-frame clones and lacks some. The table records 120,000 to 150,000 clones, 80% of them present only once. Sequences were obtained from peripheral blood. The receptors originated from a man in his 60s with active or convalescent COVID-19.

The chain's CDR3 is CASSQDSSDTEAFF. The CDR3 nucleotides read TGCGCCAGCAGCCAAGATTCTTCTGACACTGAAGCTTTCTTT. This rearrangement joins TRBV4-3 to TRBJ1-1, with D unclear. The ends were cut back, 0 bases at V and 3 bases at J, with 8 bases in the middle. The CDR3 extends over 14 amino acids. Germline V gene lookup returns CDR1 LGHNA and CDR2 YSLEER.

The CDR3 nucleotides are TGTGCCAGCAGTTACGAAATCGGGGGGCCGAACACTGAAGCTTTCTTT. Its translation is CASSYEIGGPNTEAFF. The V and J genes are TRBV6-2 or TRBV6-3 and TRBJ1-1; perhaps TRBD1 as D (6 bases). The CDR3 runs 16 residues. CDR1 is MNHEY, CDR2 SVGEGT, per germline. The ends were cut back, 2 bases at V and 1 base at J, with 14 bases in the middle.

The rearrangement uses TRBV5-1 and TRBJ2-4; D not certain. The V end lost 0 bases, the J end lost 8 bases, and 15 bases lay between the germline ends. This CDR3 region has 15 residues. The germline V gene encodes CDR1 SGHRS and CDR2 YFSETQ. This CDR3 reads CASSLAQASADIQYF. In DNA form, the CDR3 reads TGCGCCAGCAGCTTGGCCCAGGCCTCCGCAGACATTCAGTACTTC.

V is TRBV19 and J is TRBJ2-7; TRBD1 is a possible D gene (5 bases). Germline CDR1 is LNHDA and CDR2 is SQIVND (reference sequence). The germline V and J ends were trimmed by 6 bases and 0 bases, with 12 bases remaining between them. There are 14 residues in the CDR3. The CDR3 region is CASRARQNSYEQYF. The CDR3 DNA reads TGTGCCAGTAGGGCGAGACAGAACTCCTACGAGCAGTACTTC.

J is TRBJ1-1 and V is TRBV28; 7 bases agree with TRBD1. Germline CDR1 and CDR2: MDHEN and SYDVKM. The length of the CDR3 is 17 residues. Germline trimming cut 4 bases from V and 1 base from J; bases unmatched to any gene: 12. The CDR3 nucleotides are TGTGCCAGCAGTTCCGGGACAGCCTCATCTTGGAACACTGAAGCTTTCTTT. This codes for CASSSGTASSWNTEAFF.

This chain joins TRBV7-2 and TRBJ2-7; D gene uncertain. V lost 5 bases and J 6 bases, leaving 14 bases between the germline ends. The germline V gene encodes CDR1 SGHTA and CDR2 FQGNSA. This CDR3 contains 13 residues. CDR3 nucleotide sequence: TGTGCCAGCAGCCCCCGGTTCCGGTCCGAGCAGTACTTC. Its translation is CASSPRFRSEQYF.

This clone was found a few times. The rearrangement links TRBV20-1 to TRBJ1-1; 10 bases are a match to TRBD1. Germline loops: CDR1 DFQATT, CDR2 SNEGSKA (reference sequence). The CDR3 sequence is 15 residues long. With 3 bases clipped from V and 4 bases from J, the junction kept 8 bases outside the gene matches. In nucleotides, the CDR3 is TGCAGTGCTAGTCGGACAGGGGGAACGGTCACTGAAGCTTTCTTT. The encoded protein is CSASRTGGTVTEAFF.

This clone was seen a handful of times. The chain uses TRBV28 and TRBJ2-1, with D perhaps TRBD2 (6 bases). The CDR3 length is 13 residues. Trimming removed 8 bases from V and 9 bases from J, with 17 bases in between. Germline V gives CDR1 MDHEN, CDR2 SYDVKM. The CDR3 protein is CASGSGPWGEQFF. The CDR3 coding sequence is TGTGCCAGCGGTAGCGGCCCCTGGGGTGAGCAGTTCTTC.

This clone was counted ten times or more. This chain links TRBV19 with TRBJ1-6; D unresolved. CDR1 and CDR2 (germline): LNHDA, SQIVND (reference sequence). This CDR3 spans 13 amino acids. V dropped 4 bases and J dropped 9 bases, with 10 bases sitting between them. CDR3 loop: CASSTRVGSPLHF. CDR3 DNA sequence: TGTGCCAGTAGTACGAGGGTCGGTTCACCCCTCCACTTT.

About this clone itself: One end of the junction fails to match germline, which may point to a read error. The chain couples TRBV5-1 to TRBJ1-1; 9 positions agree with TRBD1. The CDR3 covers 14 residues. CDR1 and CDR2 (germline): SGHRS, YFSETQ. CDR3 DNA: TGCGCCAGCAGTTTGGGGGACAGGGCGGCTGAAGCTTTCTTT. Its translation is CASSLGDRAAEAFF.

The CDR3 DNA follows: TGTGCCAGCAGCCAAGATTGGAGCGGTCAAGAGACCCAGTACTTC. Amino acids: CASSQDWSGQETQYF. The genes are TRBV3-1 (or the pseudogene TRBV3-2) and TRBJ2-5; weak D call: TRBD2 (5 bases). V lost 0 bases and J lost 2, with 10 bases in between. Germline V CDR1 and CDR2: LGHDT, YNNKEL (reference sequence). CDR3 length: 15 amino acids.

The chain is built from TRBV7-9 and TRBJ1-4; D is unresolved. Germline CDR1 reads SEHNR; CDR2 reads FQNEAQ (reference sequence). This CDR3 is built from 13 residues. V dropped 4 bases and J dropped 8 bases, with 11 bases sitting between them. CDR3 loop: CASSSSGNEKLFF. In DNA form, the CDR3 reads TGTGCCAGCAGCTCCTCGGGTAACGAAAAACTGTTTTTT.

The gene calls are TRBV7-2 and TRBJ2-5, with D possibly being TRBD1 (5 bases). This CDR3 region has 13 residues. Germline V lookup: CDR1 SGHTA, CDR2 FQGNSA. Trimming took 5 bases from V and 4 from J, leaving 11 bases between them. As DNA, the CDR3 is TGTGCCAGCAGCCCCGAAAGGGGAGAGACCCAGTACTTC. Its protein is CASSPERGETQYF.

The genes are TRBV18 and TRBJ2-1, with D unclear. This CDR3 comprises 14 residues. CDR1 is KGHSH and CDR2 is LQKENI in the germline V gene. The ends were cut back, 3 bases at V and 8 bases at J, with 14 bases in the middle. CDR3 in DNA: TGTGCCAGCTCACCTGCTATCGACATCGATGAGCAGTTCTTC. Protein: CASSPAIDIDEQFF.

The chain has TRBV18 and TRBJ1-4, with no clear D. There are 15 residues in the CDR3. Germline loops: CDR1 KGHSH, CDR2 LQKENI. V was pared by 2 bases and J by 0 bases, with 7 bases between. CDR3 residues: CASSPNGATNEKLFF. CDR3 DNA sequence: TGTGCCAGCTCACCAAACGGAGCAACTAATGAAAAACTGTTTTTT.

The J gene is TRBJ2-1, the V gene TRBV6-2 or TRBV6-3; 8 bases are shared with TRBD2. This CDR3 has 16 amino acids. Germline assignment: CDR1 MNHEY and CDR2 SVGEGT. V lost 2 bases, J lost 9 bases, and 12 bases stayed unmatched. DNA of the CDR3: TGTGCCAGCAGTTACAGGCGGCTAGCGGGCGTAGGTGAGCAGTTCTTC. It encodes CASSYRRLAGVGEQFF.

J is TRBJ1-5 and V is TRBV28; a weak D match, TRBD1 (6 bases). Germline CDR1 and CDR2: MDHEN and SYDVKM. The V end lost 7 bases, the J end lost 7 bases, and 17 bases lay between the germline ends. This CDR3 contains 14 residues. The CDR3 coding sequence is TGTGCCAGCACCCTGGGGGGGGGCCGGCAGCCCCAGCATTTT. It encodes CASTLGGGRQPQHF.

J is TRBJ1-1 and V is TRBV18; D gene ambiguous. This CDR3 spans 13 amino acids. Germline V gene data show CDR1 as KGHSH and CDR2 as LQKENI. Deletions cut 5 bases from V and 1 base from J, with 8 bases between. The CDR3 reads CASSGRTNTEAFF. For the CDR3, the DNA is TGTGCCAGCTCAGGCAGAACGAACACTGAAGCTTTCTTT.

This clone came up once. This sequence joins TRBV19 and TRBJ2-5, with 9 bases lining up with TRBD2. The germline V gene has CDR1 LNHDA and CDR2 SQIVND (reference sequence). The junction had 5 bases not matched to a gene; V was cut back by 6 bases and J by 3 bases. The CDR3 has 14 amino acids. The CDR3 region has the DNA TGTGCCAGTAGCCGAAGCGGGAGGAAAGAGACCCAGTACTTC. Translating gives CASSRSGRKETQYF.

The rearrangement joins TRBV5-5 to TRBJ2-1, with TRBD1 matching 9 bases. This CDR3 has 16 amino acids. J was trimmed by 9 bases and V by 0 bases; bases with no gene match: 10. Germline V lookup: CDR1 SGHKS, CDR2 YYEKEE (reference sequence). CDR3 sequence reads: CASSLAPGQGRFEQFF. CDR3 sequence (DNA): TGTGCCAGCAGCTTGGCTCCGGGACAGGGTAGGTTTGAGCAGTTCTTC.